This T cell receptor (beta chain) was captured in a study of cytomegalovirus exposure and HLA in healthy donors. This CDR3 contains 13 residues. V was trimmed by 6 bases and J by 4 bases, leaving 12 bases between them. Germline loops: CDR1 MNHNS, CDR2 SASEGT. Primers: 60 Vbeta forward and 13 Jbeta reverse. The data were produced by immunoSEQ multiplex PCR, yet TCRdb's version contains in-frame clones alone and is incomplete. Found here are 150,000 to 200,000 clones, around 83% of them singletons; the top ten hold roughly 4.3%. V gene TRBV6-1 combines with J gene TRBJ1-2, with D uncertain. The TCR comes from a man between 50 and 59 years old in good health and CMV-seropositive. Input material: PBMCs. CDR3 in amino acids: CASRRDESYGYTF. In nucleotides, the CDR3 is TGTGCCAGCAGACGGGATGAAAGCTATGGCTACACCTTC.